This TCR beta chain stems from a study of patients and donors after allogeneic stem cell transplantation. In TCRdb, the RT-PCR reads were re-called with MiXCR into one record per CDR3 protein. The data contain about 110,000 distinct CDR3 sequences, approximately 40% of them singletons. The CDR3 spans 11 residues. V lost 8 bases to trimming and J lost 3 bases, with 10 bases between them. Germline assignment: CDR1 DFQATT and CDR2 SNEGSKA (reference sequence). This clonotype was obtained from a human donor who was either an allogeneic HSCT recipient or a stem cell or donor lymphocyte infusion donor (not recorded which). It is not recorded whose cells these are; they may come from a transplant donor. The sample taken for sequencing was blood, either unsorted or a sorted T cell fraction (not recorded which). The chain uses TRBV20-1 and TRBJ1-1; D remains unclear. The CDR3 loop is CSSNLDTEAFF. The CDR3 region has the DNA TGCAGTTCAAACCTGGACACTGAAGCTTTCTTT.